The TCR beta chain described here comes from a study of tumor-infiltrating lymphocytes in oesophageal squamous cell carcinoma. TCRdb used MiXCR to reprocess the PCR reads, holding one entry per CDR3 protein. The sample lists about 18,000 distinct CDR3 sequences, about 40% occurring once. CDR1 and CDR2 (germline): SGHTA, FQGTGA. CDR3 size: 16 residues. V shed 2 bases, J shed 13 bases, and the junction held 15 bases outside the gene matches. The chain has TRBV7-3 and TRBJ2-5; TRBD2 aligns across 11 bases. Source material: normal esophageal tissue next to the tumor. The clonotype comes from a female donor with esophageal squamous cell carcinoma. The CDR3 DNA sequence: TGTGCCAGCAGCTTATTTAGCGGGGGGGCCGCCGGGGAGCTGTACTTC. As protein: CASSLFSGGAAGELYF.